The following is a T cell receptor (beta chain) sequence with its context. This sample stems from a study of T cell changes during pregnancy in multiple sclerosis. Using immunoSEQ multiplex PCR, the repertoire was profiled, and TCRdb retains in-frame clones only, with some absent. The sample lists fewer than 60,000 clones, 91% occurring once. CDR3 length: 17 residues. Germline loops: CDR1 SGHDN, CDR2 FVKESK. Trimming stripped 4 bases from V and 5 bases from J, with 23 bases between. The V gene is TRBV14, the J gene TRBJ1-1; D is unclear. This receptor was identified in a female donor in good health, enrolled as a control in a pregnancy study. The material sequenced was peripheral blood, taken after pregnancy. The CDR3 nucleotides read TGTGCCAGCAGCCCTAGGCCTCGCGGGTTAGTCTGGACTGAAGCTTTCTTT. Translation: CASSPRPRGLVWTEAFF.